Listed below are T cell receptor beta chains from one sample, sequenced in a study of OX40 agonist ivuxolimab in advanced cancers. Profiled with immunoSEQ multiplex PCR; TCRdb holds only in-frame clones, not every one. This sample carries roughly 90,000 clones, roughly 90% of them seen once, and the ten largest clones take roughly 0.84%. The specimen comprised CD4+ or CD8+ T cells sorted from blood, sampled in a trial of the OX40 agonist ivuxolimab. Receptor source: an adult with an advanced solid tumor such as melanoma, head and neck, liver or kidney cancer. CDR3s leave out the opening cysteine and the closing phenylalanine or tryptophan. The order of the fields is V gene, J gene, CDR3 protein.

TRBV7-6	TRBJ2-7	ASSFLGRLDEQY
TRBV4-3	TRBJ1-4	ASSQDRAGSEKLF
TRBV19	TRBJ2-5	ASRAGGTPQETQY
TRBV28	TRBJ1-5	ASSYSQGGNQPQH
TRBV7-2	TRBJ2-2	ASSLVTENTGELF
TRBV2	TRBJ1-1	ASSSSGTVNTEAF
TRBV28	TRBJ2-7	ASGIRQGARNEQY
TRBV6-5	TRBJ1-3	ASSYGQGASGNTIY
TRBV7-2	TRBJ2-1	ASSLVLAGDPEQF
TRBV27	TRBJ2-3	ASSQGQAATQY
TRBV28	TRBJ2-5	ASSPWGAQY
TRBV18	TRBJ2-7	ASSPMGQSSYEQY
TRBV6-5	TRBJ2-2	ASRQGSTGELF
TRBV20-1	TRBJ1-2	SAPGGGGYT
TRBV7-9	TRBJ2-1	ASSLPLAGGLYNEQF
TRBV28	TRBJ1-6	ASKVGGQADSPLH
TRBV5-1	TRBJ2-7	ASSPGQGEQY
TRBV7-2	TRBJ2-3	ASSLEAAGGQDTQY
TRBV18	TRBJ2-7	ASSPPTESYEQY